One sample yielded the 26 T cell receptor beta chains listed below, sequenced in a study of shared clonotypes between healthy human individuals. Libraries were prepared by immunoSEQ multiplex PCR; TCRdb keeps only in-frame clonotypes and omits some of them. Among 950,000 to 1,100,000 clones, around 74% were seen once, and the ten largest hold about 1.5%. Sequencing was carried out using memory CD4+ T cells sorted from blood. As for subset: CD45RA-negative fraction. The receptors originated from a man aged 18-30 years in good health.

The genes are TRBV4-3 and TRBJ2-7, with 10 positions matching TRBD2. V shed 4 bases and J 0 bases; nucleotides not matched to a gene: 6. The CDR3 runs 16 residues. CDR1 and CDR2 from the germline V gene are LGHNA and YSLEER. CDR3 residues: CASSRQAGGSSYEQYF. In DNA form, the CDR3 reads TGCGCCAGCAGCCGCCAAGCGGGAGGGAGCTCCTACGAGCAGTACTTC.

This clone is a singleton in its sample. Other DNA variants within this sample encode the same CDR3. CDR3 sequence (DNA): TGTGCCAGCAGCTTAGGCGTAAGTTACGAGCAGTACTTC. It yields the protein CASSLGVSYEQYF. This chain uses TRBV7-2 with TRBJ2-7; D uncertain. Germline CDR1 SGHTA, CDR2 FQGNSA. This CDR3 has 13 residues. V was pared by 1 base and J by 4 bases, with 8 bases between.

The CDR3 here is CASSFAGGVATEAFF. Written as DNA, the CDR3 is TGTGCCAGCAGCTTCGCCGGCGGCGTCGCCACTGAAGCTTTCTTT. V is TRBV7-9 and J is TRBJ1-1, with D hard to call. The CDR3 is 15 amino acids. The V end was cut by 3 bases, the J end by 4 bases, with 15 bases between. Germline values: CDR1 SEHNR, CDR2 FQNEAQ (reference sequence). The variable domain in full, with the rest retrieved from reference TRBV7-9 and TRBJ1-1, is DTGVSQNPRHKITKRGQNVTFRCDPISEHNRLYWYRQTLGQGPEFLTYFQNEAQLEKSRLLSDRFSAERPKGSFSTLEIQRTEQGDSAMYLCASSFAGGVATEAFFGQGTRLTVV.

Of note for this clone: Within the sample, other DNA sequences also encode this same CDR3. The chain uses TRBV18 and TRBJ2-2, with unresolved D. Germline CDR1 and CDR2: KGHSH and LQKENI. This CDR3 has 14 amino acids. The ends were cut back, 0 bases at V and 0 bases at J, with 2 bases in the middle. The CDR3 here is CASSPPTNTGELFF. The DNA for the CDR3 is TGTGCCAGCTCACCACCCACGAACACCGGGGAGCTGTTTTTT. Based on the CDR3 plus reference TRBV18 and TRBJ2-2, the full variable domain is NAGVMQNPRHLVRRRGQEARLRCSPMKGHSHVYWYRQLPEEGLKFMVYLQKENIIDESGMPKERFSAEFPKEGPSILRIQQVVRGDSAAYFCASSPPTNTGELFFGEGSRLTVL.

This clone has more than one count but fewer than ten. The chain has TRBV29-1 and TRBJ2-7; 13 bases agree with TRBD2. Germline V CDR1 and CDR2: SQVTM, ANQGSEA. The CDR3 covers 15 residues. The V gene end was trimmed by 4 bases and the J gene end by 6 bases; junction bases not matched to a gene: 9. CDR3 sequence: CSVAPYGLAGVEQYF. DNA of the CDR3: TGCAGCGTTGCCCCCTACGGACTAGCGGGAGTCGAGCAGTACTTC.

The chain is built from TRBV9 and TRBJ2-5; 7 bases map to TRBD2. The CDR3 contains 13 residues. Germline V gene sequence: CDR1 SGDLS, CDR2 YYNGEE. V dropped 4 bases and J dropped 5; count of bases not matched to a gene: 5. CDR3 DNA sequence: TGTGCCAGCAGCTCGGGACTAAGGGAGACCCAGTACTTC. Amino acids: CASSSGLRETQYF.

The chain joins TRBV5-1 to TRBJ2-3; 10 bases map to TRBD1. CDR3 size: 14 residues. Germline V lookup: CDR1 SGHRS, CDR2 YFSETQ. After removal of 4 bases from V and 4 bases from J, the junction contained 3 bases not matched to a gene. CDR3 in amino acids: CASSTTGGADTQYF. The CDR3, as DNA: TGCGCCAGCAGCACGACAGGGGGCGCAGATACGCAGTATTTT. Complete variable domain (other parts from reference TRBV5-1 and TRBJ2-3): KAGVTQTPRYLIKTRGQQVTLSCSPISGHRSVSWYQQTPGQGLQFLFEYFSETQRNKGNFPGRFSGRQFSNSRSEMNVSTLELGDSALYLCASSTTGGADTQYFGPGTRLTVL.

This chain connects TRBV5-6 to TRBJ2-5; D is unclear. The CDR3 runs to 14 residues. The germline V gene has CDR1 SGHDT and CDR2 YYEEEE. V was trimmed by 5 bases and J by 5 bases, leaving 16 bases between them. CDR3 nucleotides: TGTGCCAGCAGACGTTTCGCGGATTCGGAGACCCAGTACTTC. This translates into CASRRFADSETQYF. Combining the CDR3 with reference TRBV5-6 and TRBJ2-5 gives the whole variable domain DAGVTQSPTHLIKTRGQQVTLRCSPKSGHDTVSWYQQALGQGPQFIFQYYEEEERQRGNFPDRFSGHQFPNYSSELNVNALLLGDSALYLCASRRFADSETQYFGPGTRLLVL.

The gene calls are TRBV5-1 and TRBJ2-7; TRBD1 matches at 7 bases. The CDR3 has 14 residues. Germline V CDR1 and CDR2: SGHRS, YFSETQ. Trimming at V came to 4 bases and at J to 3 bases, leaving 7 bases not matched to a gene. This chain's CDR3 is CASSRPGTVYEQYF. The DNA of the CDR3 is TGCGCCAGCAGCCGCCCGGGGACAGTCTACGAGCAGTACTTC.

A remark on this clone: The sample carries other DNA sequences with the same CDR3. The DNA of the CDR3 is TGTGCCAGCTCACCACAAAACACCGGGGAGCTGTTTTTT. Its protein product is CASSPQNTGELFF. The chain employs TRBV18 and TRBJ2-2, with no clear D. Trimming left V 1 base short and J 2 bases short, with 2 bases between. Germline values: CDR1 KGHSH, CDR2 LQKENI. The CDR3 has 13 residues.

The CDR3 region is CASSYPTGALNYGYTF. CDR3 coding DNA: TGTGCCAGCAGTTATCCCACGGGGGCTCTTAACTATGGCTACACCTTC. This chain joins TRBV28 and TRBJ1-2, with D tentatively TRBD1 (6 bases). Trimming removed 4 bases from V and 1 base from J, with 16 bases in between. CDR1 is MDHEN and CDR2 is SYDVKM in the germline V gene. The CDR3 is made up of 16 amino acids.

V usage is TRBV27 and J usage is TRBJ1-1; D uncertain. The germline V gene encodes CDR1 MNHEY and CDR2 SMNVEV (reference sequence). CDR3 size: 13 residues. V was pared by 3 bases and J by 4 bases, with 9 bases between. CDR3 residues: CASSLKPGTEAFF. The DNA for the CDR3 is TGTGCCAGCAGTTTGAAACCAGGCACTGAAGCTTTCTTT.

V usage is TRBV11-2 and J usage is TRBJ2-5, with a tentative D call TRBD2 (6 bases). This CDR3 is 16 amino acids long. Per germline, CDR1 SGHAT and CDR2 FQNNGV. The germline V and J ends were trimmed by 3 bases and 2 bases, with 16 bases remaining between them. The CDR3 nucleotides read TGTGCCAGCAGCTTTATGGGCGGGGCCCGACAAGAGACCCAGTACTTC. It yields the protein CASSFMGGARQETQYF.

Details on this clone: This may stem from a read error, because a much larger clone lies one nucleotide away. The chain couples TRBV9 to TRBJ2-3, with D uncertain. This CDR3 comprises 11 residues. CDR1 and CDR2 from the germline V gene are SGDLS and YYNGEE. V was clipped by 3 bases and J by 5 bases, with 4 bases between them. CDR3: CASSAGDTQYF. For the CDR3, the DNA is TGTGCCAGCAGCGCCGGAGATACGCAGTATTTT.

The chain joins TRBV7-8 to TRBJ2-5; D is uncertain. TRBJ2-7 explains the end of the DNA better; the J call may be wrong. Looked up from germline, CDR1 is SGHVS and CDR2 is FQNEAQ. This CDR3 contains 15 residues. CDR3 nucleotide sequence: TGTGCCAGCAGCTTGGCCGAACAGTTTATCTACGAGCAGTACTTC. Translating gives CASSLAEQFIYEQYF.

This clone showed up just a few times. The DNA for the CDR3 is TGTGCCAGTAGTCTGTCTGGGACACAAGGGAATTCACCCCTCCACTTT. Protein product: CASSLSGTQGNSPLHF. The rearrangement joins TRBV19 to TRBJ1-6; tentative D call: TRBD1 (6 bases). Germline lookup yields CDR1 LNHDA and CDR2 SQIVND (reference sequence). The length of the CDR3 is 16 residues. With 5 bases removed from V and 7 bases from J, the gap between germline ends came to 18 bases.

This chain connects TRBV6-5 to TRBJ1-1; possibly TRBD1 for D (6 bases). V shed 6 bases and J shed 10 bases, with 18 bases lying between them. The CDR3 spans 13 residues. Germline loops: CDR1 MNHEY, CDR2 SVGAGI. CDR3 in DNA: TGTGCCAGCAGACCCTTAGGGGGGCGAGGAGCTTTCTTT. This sequence encodes CASRPLGGRGAFF.

As to this clone: A far larger clone is only one base removed, so a read error is likely. Additional DNA sequences in this sample encode the identical CDR3. The CDR3 here is CASSPGNQPQHF. CDR3 nucleotide sequence: TGTGCCAGCTCACCTGGCAATCAGCCCCAGCATTTT. V and J are TRBV18 and TRBJ1-5; D unresolved. Germline V gene sequence: CDR1 KGHSH, CDR2 LQKENI. V dropped 3 bases and J dropped 2 bases, with 2 bases sitting between them. The CDR3 loop spans 12 amino acids.

The CDR3 is CASRGDRAYEQYF. The CDR3 nucleotides are TGTGCCAGCAGAGGGGACAGGGCCTACGAGCAGTACTTC. This sequence joins TRBV6-1 and TRBJ2-7, with 9 bases fitting TRBD1. The CDR3 has 13 residues. V dropped 6 bases and J dropped 2; count of bases not matched to a gene: 2. CDR1 is MNHNS and CDR2 is SASEGT in the germline V gene.

This chain connects TRBV2 to TRBJ1-4, with D tentatively TRBD1 (5 bases). The V gene's germline CDR1 is SNHLY and CDR2 FYNNEI. The V end was cut by 7 bases, the J end by 2 bases, with 17 bases between. CDR3 length: 16 residues. The CDR3 bases are TGTGCCAGCACTCCTAGGGGCCGGGCGACTAATGAAAAACTGTTTTTT. Translating gives CASTPRGRATNEKLFF.

The chain carries TRBV10-2 and TRBJ2-1; tentative D call: TRBD1 (6 bases). V dropped 8 bases and J dropped 4 bases, with 9 bases sitting between them. Germline assignment: CDR1 WSHSY and CDR2 SAAADI. The CDR3 runs to 12 residues. CDR3 residues: CASRDTYNEQFF. In nucleotides, the CDR3 is TGCGCCAGCCGGGACACATACAATGAGCAGTTCTTC.

V usage is TRBV5-5 and J usage is TRBJ2-2, with D possibly matching TRBD2 (6 bases). CDR3 length equals 15 residues. Per the germline V gene, CDR1 is SGHKS and CDR2 is YYEKEE (reference sequence). The V end was cut by 4 bases, the J end by 4 bases, with 14 bases between. The DNA for the CDR3 is TGTGCCAGCAGCGCTGGACGGACTATCACCGGGGAGCTGTTTTTT. Translated, it gives CASSAGRTITGELFF.

The J gene is TRBJ2-3, the V gene TRBV5-4, with TRBD2 as a possible D gene (5 bases). The V gene lost 0 bases and the J gene lost 5 bases, with 13 bases spanning the gap. CDR3 length equals 15 residues. From germline, CDR1 is SGHNT and CDR2 YYREEE (reference sequence). The DNA of the CDR3 is TGTGCCAGCAGCTTGGGAGGGATTGGTGGAGATACGCAGTATTTT. The encoded protein is CASSLGGIGGDTQYF.

This clone was found once. The CDR3 region is CASSARDRANYGYTF. The CDR3 DNA sequence: TGTGCCAGCAGCGCGAGGGACCGCGCTAACTATGGCTACACCTTC. The chain uses TRBV12-1 and TRBJ1-2. TRBV12-1 is given as a pseudogene. This CDR3 comprises 15 residues.

This sequence joins TRBV5-1 and TRBJ1-2; D gene uncertain. V lost 0 bases and J lost 4, with 10 bases in between. Germline V gene lookup returns CDR1 SGHRS and CDR2 YFSETQ. The CDR3 loop spans 14 amino acids. CDR3 region: CASSLEGETYGYTF. CDR3 bases: TGCGCCAGCAGCTTGGAGGGCGAAACCTATGGCTACACCTTC.

The chain couples TRBV23-1 to TRBJ1-6; D is possibly TRBD1 (6 bases). TRBV23-1 is an open reading frame whose function is uncertain. This CDR3 has 15 residues. V shed 0 bases and J shed 3 bases, with 6 bases lying between them. The CDR3, as DNA: TGCGCCAGCAGTCAATCGACAGGCTATAATTCACCCCTCCACTTT. Translated: CASSQSTGYNSPLHF.